Listed here are 27 T cell receptor beta chains from one sample, sequenced in a study of T cell responses to AZD1222 COVID-19 vaccine. The table came from immunoSEQ multiplex PCR; TCRdb's copy has only in-frame clones and leaves some out. The sample records approximately 150,000 clones, about 92% being singletons. Sequenced material: peripheral blood, taken after recovery from COVID-19. These receptors came from an adult who had recovered from COVID-19.

The genes are TRBV9 and TRBJ2-1, with D possibly TRBD2 on 6 matching bases. CDR1 is SGDLS and CDR2 is YYNGEE in the germline V gene. The V and J ends lost 1 base and 1 base respectively, with 9 bases between them. The length of the CDR3 is 15 residues. CDR3 bases: TGTGCCAGCAGCGTACAGCGGGCATCCTACAATGAGCAGTTCTTC. Translating it yields CASSVQRASYNEQFF.

The rearrangement links TRBV7-9 to TRBJ2-1; 9 nucleotides align to TRBD2. CDR3 length: 15 amino acids. Unmatched junction bases numbered 6, after V lost 1 base and J lost 8 bases. Germline V CDR1 and CDR2: SEHNR, FQNEAQ (reference sequence). CDR3 sequence (DNA): TGTGCCAGCAGCTTAGAGGGCGGGAGGGCCGATGAGCAGTTCTTC. This sequence encodes CASSLEGGRADEQFF.

The rearrangement joins TRBV5-1 to TRBJ1-4; no firm D call. V was cut by 0 bases and J by 8 bases, with 14 bases left in between. CDR1 is SGHRS and CDR2 is YFSETQ in the germline V gene. The CDR3 covers 15 residues. The CDR3 coding sequence is TGCGCCAGCAGCTTGGCGGGAAGGGAGGGAGAAAAACTGTTTTTT. This sequence encodes CASSLAGREGEKLFF.

V usage is TRBV3-1 (or the pseudogene TRBV3-2) and J usage is TRBJ2-7; D is unclear. V was pared by 1 base and J by 7 bases, with 11 bases between. Germline-derived CDR1 and CDR2 are LGHDT and YNNKEL (reference sequence). The CDR3 covers 13 residues. CDR3 residues: CASSQAGAREQYF. In nucleotides, the CDR3 is TGTGCCAGCAGCCAAGCAGGTGCCAGGGAGCAGTACTTC.

This rearrangement joins TRBV2 to TRBJ2-1; TRBD2 matches 9 bases. Trimming removed 0 bases from V and 5 bases from J; junction bases left unmatched: 8. The germline gives CDR1 SNHLY, CDR2 FYNNEI. The CDR3 consists of 17 residues. CDR3 sequence: CASSEALTSGLHNEQFF. The CDR3 region has the DNA TGTGCCAGCAGTGAAGCGCTTACTAGCGGGCTTCACAATGAGCAGTTCTTC.

The table lists this clone with a few counts. The chain carries TRBV2 and TRBJ2-7; D is perhaps TRBD2 (6 bases). The CDR3 runs to 14 residues. CDR1 SNHLY and CDR2 FYNNEI come from the germline V gene. The ends were cut back, 4 bases at V and 2 bases at J, with 12 bases in the middle. CDR3 amino acids: CASSAHGRTYEQYF. In DNA, the CDR3 is TGTGCCAGCAGTGCCCACGGGAGAACCTACGAGCAGTACTTC.

The V and J genes are TRBV27 and TRBJ2-1; D may be TRBD2 (7 bases). From germline, CDR1 is MNHEY and CDR2 SMNVEV (reference sequence). Trimming removed 2 bases at V and 8 bases at J, with 16 bases between. The CDR3 spans 15 residues. In DNA, the CDR3 is TGTGCCAGCAGTTTAATAGGAGGGGGGAGGGATGAGCAGTTCTTC. The encoded protein is CASSLIGGGRDEQFF.

The chain uses TRBV6-5 and TRBJ2-6, with TRBD1 identical over 8 bases. Losses at the gene ends were 4 bases for V and 2 bases for J; bases not matched to a gene: 4. Germline assignment: CDR1 MNHEY and CDR2 SVGAGI. The CDR3 totals 16 residues. The CDR3 sequence: CASSFTQGAGANVLTF. CDR3 coding DNA: TGTGCCAGCAGTTTCACACAGGGGGCTGGGGCCAACGTCCTGACTTTC.

The chain combines TRBV7-9 with TRBJ2-2, with D unclear. The V end was cut by 1 base, the J end by 8 bases, with 5 bases between. The CDR3 extends over 12 amino acids. The germline CDR1 and CDR2 sequences are SEHNR and FQNEAQ (reference sequence). CDR3 bases: TGTGCCAGCAGCTTAGTCTTGGGGGAGCTGTTTTTT. Protein sequence: CASSLVLGELFF.

The genes are TRBV5-1 and TRBJ1-1, with D unresolved. Germline CDR1 SGHRS, CDR2 YFSETQ. The CDR3 is 14 residues long. Trimming took off 7 bases at V and 2 bases at J, with 15 bases between the two ends. The CDR3 loop reads CASGSQPSNTEAFF. In DNA form, the CDR3 reads TGCGCCAGCGGGAGTCAGCCGTCAAACACTGAAGCTTTCTTT.

V is TRBV24-1 and J is TRBJ2-5; no clear D. CDR3 size: 13 residues. The germline V gene has CDR1 KGHDR and CDR2 SFDVKD. The V gene lost 3 bases and the J gene lost 2 bases, with 6 bases spanning the gap. The CDR3 DNA sequence: TGTGCCACCAGTGATCGGAGACAAGAGACCCAGTACTTC. Its translation is CATSDRRQETQYF.

A single count supports this clone. CDR3 coding DNA: TGTGCCAGCAGTGAAGGGGACGGTAGCAATCAGCCCCAGCATTTT. It yields the protein CASSEGDGSNQPQHF. V is TRBV6-4 and J is TRBJ1-5; tentative D call: TRBD1 (5 bases). The CDR3 totals 15 residues. Trimming left V 3 bases short and J 0 bases short, with 9 bases between. CDR1 and CDR2 (germline): MRHNA, SNTAGT.

The J gene is TRBJ2-7, the V gene TRBV5-1; TRBD2 is a possible D gene (8 bases). Germline-derived CDR1 and CDR2 are SGHRS and YFSETQ. This CDR3 is built from 15 residues. The V gene lost 4 bases and the J gene lost 0 bases, with 14 bases spanning the gap. DNA of the CDR3: TGCGCCAGCAGCCCGGGGGGGACAGCCTCCTACGAGCAGTACTTC. Protein product: CASSPGGTASYEQYF.

The V call is TRBV6-1, the J call TRBJ1-1, with a possible D match to TRBD1 (5 bases). Germline loops: CDR1 MNHNS, CDR2 SASEGT. V was trimmed by 2 bases and J by 8 bases, leaving 12 bases between them. This CDR3 region has 13 residues. Written as DNA, the CDR3 is TGTGCCAGCAGTGAAAGGGACGGATGGGAAGCTTTCTTT. Amino acid sequence: CASSERDGWEAFF.

The rearrangement links TRBV5-1 to TRBJ2-3; unclear D gene. In germline, CDR1 is SGHRS, CDR2 YFSETQ. This CDR3 spans 14 amino acids. V lost 0 bases and J lost 3, with 8 bases in between. CDR3 nucleotides: TGCGCCAGCAGCTTGGAAATAGGGACAGATACGCAGTATTTT. This encodes CASSLEIGTDTQYF.

J is TRBJ2-1 and V is TRBV4-1; TRBD2 aligns across 11 bases. Germline assignment: CDR1 MGHRA and CDR2 YSYEKL. CDR3 length equals 14 residues. Unmatched junction bases numbered 8, after V lost 6 bases and J lost 10 bases. The CDR3 DNA sequence: TGCGCCAGCAGGGGGATGCTAGCGGGAGGAGAGCAGTTCTTC. Protein sequence: CASRGMLAGGEQFF.

This chain links TRBV3-1 (or the pseudogene TRBV3-2) with TRBJ1-4; 9 bases map to TRBD1. The CDR3 runs to 14 residues. V shed 2 bases, J shed 7 bases, and the junction held 2 bases outside the gene matches. Germline V CDR1 and CDR2: LGHDT, YNNKEL (reference sequence). The DNA of the CDR3 is TGTGCCAGCAGCCAATCGACAGGGGGTGAAAAACTGTTTTTT. It yields the protein CASSQSTGGEKLFF.

This chain links TRBV7-3 with TRBJ2-1; 11 nucleotides agree with TRBD2. Germline V CDR1 and CDR2: SGHTA, FQGTGA. The CDR3 has 18 residues. Trimming removed 2 bases from V and 9 bases from J; junction bases left unmatched: 15. The CDR3 sequence: CASSLWQGLAELASEQFF. The CDR3 DNA follows: TGTGCCAGCAGCTTATGGCAGGGACTAGCGGAATTGGCTAGTGAGCAGTTCTTC.

This clone was seen a few times. The gene calls are TRBV10-3 and TRBJ2-6; D perhaps matches TRBD2 (6 bases). The V end lost 3 bases, the J end lost 0 bases, and 15 bases lay between the germline ends. The length of the CDR3 is 18 residues. From germline, CDR1 is ENHRY and CDR2 SYGVKD. This CDR3 is CAISDGGLRFSGANVLTF. CDR3 DNA: TGTGCCATCAGTGACGGGGGACTCCGTTTCTCTGGGGCCAACGTCCTGACTTTC.

The chain joins TRBV7-3 to TRBJ2-2; D not certain. Trimming pared 2 bases from V and 6 bases from J, leaving 7 bases between. CDR3 length: 13 amino acids. The germline gives CDR1 SGHTA, CDR2 FQGTGA. The CDR3 DNA reads TGTGCCAGCAGCTTATACGCATCCGGGGAGCTGTTTTTT. Encoded protein: CASSLYASGELFF. The full variable domain, with the rest looked up from reference TRBV7-3 and TRBJ2-2, is GAGVSQTPSNKVTEKGKYVELRCDPISGHTALYWYRQSLGQGPEFLIYFQGTGAADDSGLPNDRFFAVRPEGSVSTLKIQRTERGDSAVYLCASSLYASGELFFGEGSRLTVL.

The genes are TRBV9 and TRBJ2-3; D not certain. Trimming took 4 bases from V and 0 from J, leaving 9 bases between them. This CDR3 has 14 amino acids. The germline V gene encodes CDR1 SGDLS and CDR2 YYNGEE. CDR3 coding DNA: TGTGCCAGCAGCATACGGGCTAGCACAGATACGCAGTATTTT. This gives the protein CASSIRASTDTQYF.

This sequence joins TRBV18 and TRBJ2-1; no reliable D call. Germline values: CDR1 KGHSH, CDR2 LQKENI. Trimming removed 3 bases at V and 6 bases at J, with 18 bases between. CDR3 length: 16 amino acids. The CDR3: CASSPVGFGDGNEQFF. CDR3 sequence (DNA): TGTGCCAGCTCACCGGTCGGTTTTGGAGACGGCAATGAGCAGTTCTTC. Looking up the rest from reference TRBV18 and TRBJ2-1 gives the full variable domain: NAGVMQNPRHLVRRRGQEARLRCSPMKGHSHVYWYRQLPEEGLKFMVYLQKENIIDESGMPKERFSAEFPKEGPSILRIQQVVRGDSAAYFCASSPVGFGDGNEQFFGPGTRLTVL.

This clone came up a few times. The chain uses TRBV6-5 and TRBJ2-7; the D gene is possibly TRBD1 (6 bases). Looked up from germline, CDR1 is MNHEY and CDR2 is SVGAGI. Trimming removed 4 bases from V and 5 bases from J, with 12 bases in between. This CDR3 contains 13 residues. This chain's CDR3 is CASSLQGRDEQYF. CDR3 in DNA: TGTGCCAGCAGTTTGCAGGGGCGGGACGAGCAGTACTTC.

This chain links TRBV19 with TRBJ2-7; tentatively, D is TRBD1 (6 bases). Looked up from germline, CDR1 is LNHDA and CDR2 is SQIVND (reference sequence). V lost 5 bases and J lost 2, with 16 bases in between. The CDR3 runs 15 residues. The CDR3 is CASSANRDNAYEQYF. The CDR3 DNA follows: TGTGCCAGTAGTGCGAACCGGGACAACGCCTACGAGCAGTACTTC. Variable domain in full (rest from reference TRBV19 and TRBJ2-7): DGGITQSPKYLFRKEGQNVTLSCEQNLNHDAMYWYRQDPGQGLRLIYYSQIVNDFQKGDIAEGYSVSREKKESFPLTVTSAQKNPTAFYLCASSANRDNAYEQYFGPGTRLTVT.

This clone came up many times. This CDR3 reads CASSPGQSPSYGYTF. The CDR3 coding sequence is TGTGCCAGCAGTCCAGGACAGTCTCCCAGCTATGGCTACACCTTC. The genes are TRBV6-2 or TRBV6-3 and TRBJ1-2; D possibly corresponds to TRBD1 (6 bases). This CDR3 spans 15 amino acids. The V gene lost 5 bases and the J gene lost 4 bases, with 17 bases spanning the gap. Germline loops: CDR1 MNHEY, CDR2 SVGEGT.

J is TRBJ1-1 and V is TRBV30; tentatively, D is TRBD1 (6 bases). The V end was cut by 5 bases, the J end by 1 base, with 17 bases between. CDR3 length: 15 amino acids. Germline lookup yields CDR1 GTSNPN and CDR2 SVGIG (reference sequence). In nucleotides, the CDR3 is TGTGCCTGGGCCTTGGGGGGCTGGGGGAACACTGAAGCTTTCTTT. It is translated as CAWALGGWGNTEAFF.

This chain links TRBV9 with TRBJ1-1; no clear D gene. CDR3 length equals 13 residues. Germline-derived CDR1 and CDR2 are SGDLS and YYNGEE. V lost 0 bases to trimming and J lost 2 bases, with 5 bases between them. CDR3 DNA: TGTGCCAGCAGCGTAGTCCTCAACACTGAAGCTTTCTTT. Amino acids: CASSVVLNTEAFF.